These 13 T cell receptor beta chains share one sample of origin, sequenced in a study of cytomegalovirus exposure and HLA in healthy donors. PCR used 60 Vbeta primers and 13 Jbeta primers. TCRdb keeps only in-frame clones here, not all; method: immunoSEQ multiplex PCR. The data show 130,000 to 150,000 clones, around 82% seen once. Sequencing was done on a sample of PBMCs. These receptors were collected from a young woman in good health and CMV-seropositive.

This chain joins TRBV6-4 and TRBJ2-1; 8 positions match TRBD1. Germline trimming cut 2 bases from V and 7 bases from J; bases unmatched to any gene: 7. Germline V gene data show CDR1 as MRHNA and CDR2 as SNTAGT. This CDR3 has 15 residues. The CDR3 loop reads CASSDGTTGVNEQFF. CDR3 bases: TGTGCCAGCAGTGACGGAACGACAGGGGTAAATGAGCAGTTCTTC.

This chain connects TRBV4-1 to TRBJ1-2, with D possibly being TRBD1 (6 bases). From germline, CDR1 is MGHRA and CDR2 YSYEKL. V lost 4 bases to trimming and J lost 0 bases, with 15 bases between them. This CDR3 comprises 16 residues. For the CDR3, the DNA is TGCGCCAGCAGCCGAACCCGGGACAAGTCTAACTATGGCTACACCTTC. Translation gives CASSRTRDKSNYGYTF.

CDR3 sequence reads: CASSTQGEETQYF. CDR3 DNA: TGCGCCAGCAGCACTCAGGGGGAAGAGACCCAGTACTTC. The chain links TRBV5-1 to TRBJ2-5; 7 positions match TRBD1. The CDR3 runs to 13 residues. The V and J ends lost 4 bases and 3 bases, in that order; junction bases with no gene match: 3. Germline V gives CDR1 SGHRS, CDR2 YFSETQ.

This clone was seen more than once but under ten times. V and J are TRBV5-1 and TRBJ2-1; a possible D gene is TRBD1 (6 bases). Germline assignment: CDR1 SGHRS and CDR2 YFSETQ. CDR3 size: 15 residues. V dropped 6 bases and J dropped 0 bases, with 13 bases sitting between them. The CDR3, as DNA: TGCGCCAGCACCCGAGACAGGAGCTCCTACAATGAGCAGTTCTTC. Protein: CASTRDRSSYNEQFF.

The chain combines TRBV9 with TRBJ2-2, with 7 positions matching TRBD1. J was trimmed by 5 bases and V by 4 bases; bases with no gene match: 5. Per the germline V gene, CDR1 is SGDLS and CDR2 is YYNGEE. The CDR3 has 14 residues. The CDR3 loop is CASSQTGMTGELFF. CDR3 bases: TGTGCCAGCAGCCAGACAGGGATGACCGGGGAGCTGTTTTTT.

The J gene is TRBJ2-7, the V gene TRBV7-8, with TRBD2 as a possible D gene (6 bases). Germline V CDR1 and CDR2: SGHVS, FQNEAQ. V was pared by 5 bases and J by 1 base, with 15 bases between. The CDR3 loop spans 15 amino acids. The CDR3 region has the DNA TGTGCCAGCAGCGTAGGAACCGGGGGATCCTACGAGCAGTACTTC. Translation gives CASSVGTGGSYEQYF.

The gene calls are TRBV7-9 and TRBJ2-7; 7 positions agree with TRBD2. The CDR3 contains 15 residues. Germline-derived CDR1 and CDR2 are SEHNR and FQNEAQ (reference sequence). V shed 5 bases, J shed 2 bases, and the junction held 9 bases outside the gene matches. The CDR3, as DNA: TGTGCCAGCAGCGGAGAGCGGGGCTATGCCTACGAGCAGTACTTC. Translating it yields CASSGERGYAYEQYF.

The chain uses TRBV4-1 and TRBJ1-1; 8 bases are shared with TRBD1. The CDR3 loop spans 14 amino acids. J lost 4 bases, V lost 6 bases, and 7 bases had no gene match. The germline CDR1 and CDR2 sequences are MGHRA and YSYEKL. CDR3 bases: TGCGCCAGCAGTCTTCGGACAGGGACCACTGAAGCTTTCTTT. This encodes CASSLRTGTTEAFF.

This clone came up a few times. The chain combines TRBV27 with TRBJ2-4; maybe TRBD1 (6 bases). V was clipped by 5 bases and J by 1 base, with 15 bases between them. CDR1 is MNHEY, CDR2 SMNVEV, per germline (reference sequence). The CDR3 sequence is 16 residues long. The CDR3 is CASSLLTGNAKNIQYF. The DNA of the CDR3 is TGTGCCAGCAGTCTATTGACAGGAAACGCCAAAAACATTCAGTACTTC.

The J gene is TRBJ1-1, the V gene TRBV13; TRBD1 agrees at 9 bases. J was trimmed by 4 bases and V by 5 bases; bases with no gene match: 8. Germline V CDR1 and CDR2: PRHDT, FYEKMQ (reference sequence). There are 15 residues in the CDR3. Written as DNA, the CDR3 is TGTGCCAGCAGCAGACCCACAGGGGGCGGCACTGAAGCTTTCTTT. It yields the protein CASSRPTGGGTEAFF. The full variable domain, with the rest looked up from reference TRBV13 and TRBJ1-1, is AAGVIQSPRHLIKEKRETATLKCYPIPRHDTVYWYQQGPGQDPQFLISFYEKMQSDKGSIPDRFSAQQFSDYHSELNMSSLELGDSALYFCASSRPTGGGTEAFFGQGTRLTVV.

The V and J genes are TRBV7-6 and TRBJ2-1; D may be TRBD2 (5 bases). V dropped 5 bases and J dropped 0 bases, with 8 bases sitting between them. This CDR3 is built from 14 residues. CDR1 SGHVS and CDR2 FNYEAQ come from the germline V gene. CDR3: CASSSRDSYNEQFF. CDR3 sequence (DNA): TGTGCCAGCAGCAGCCGGGACTCCTACAATGAGCAGTTCTTC.

The V gene is TRBV30, the J gene TRBJ2-3, with D possibly TRBD2 on 5 matching bases. Trimming took 5 bases from V and 1 from J, leaving 19 bases between them. Germline V gene lookup returns CDR1 GTSNPN and CDR2 SVGIG (reference sequence). The CDR3 totals 16 residues. The CDR3, as DNA: TGTGCCTGGTCCCGGGCTACTCACGGGGGCACAGATACGCAGTATTTT. Amino acid sequence: CAWSRATHGGTDTQYF.

This chain joins TRBV5-1 and TRBJ1-1; TRBD1 matches 7 bases. CDR3 length: 17 amino acids. Germline V gives CDR1 SGHRS, CDR2 YFSETQ. The trim removed 4 bases at V and 2 bases at J, leaving 14 bases unmatched. In DNA, the CDR3 is TGCGCCAGCAGCCCGAACGCTAGGACAGGCCAAAACACTGAAGCTTTCTTT. Translation gives CASSPNARTGQNTEAFF.